This T cell receptor (beta chain) is from a study of blood T cell repertoires in COVID-19. Under the authors' procedure: Researchers report that nucleated cell counts were estimated from reference gene primer amplification. Sequencing was performed with immunoSEQ multiplex PCR; in TCRdb, only in-frame clones are kept and a portion is missing. That table supplies the V and J calls and clone size; D and trimming were determined from the DNA. Of 200,000 or so clones in the sample, 90% to 95% were seen once. The TCR comes from a man aged 55 to 70 with COVID-19, enrolled during active disease. Sequencing input: peripheral blood.

CDR3 amino acids: CASSTDRDGQPQHF. In nucleotides, the CDR3 is TGTGCCAGCAGTACGGACAGGGACGGGCAGCCCCAGCATTTT. The genes are TRBV6-5 and TRBJ1-5, with 8 bases matching TRBD1. The V gene's germline CDR1 is MNHEY and CDR2 SVGAGI. Trimming cost V 5 bases and J 7 bases; bases outside gene matches: 7. This CDR3 is 14 amino acids long.